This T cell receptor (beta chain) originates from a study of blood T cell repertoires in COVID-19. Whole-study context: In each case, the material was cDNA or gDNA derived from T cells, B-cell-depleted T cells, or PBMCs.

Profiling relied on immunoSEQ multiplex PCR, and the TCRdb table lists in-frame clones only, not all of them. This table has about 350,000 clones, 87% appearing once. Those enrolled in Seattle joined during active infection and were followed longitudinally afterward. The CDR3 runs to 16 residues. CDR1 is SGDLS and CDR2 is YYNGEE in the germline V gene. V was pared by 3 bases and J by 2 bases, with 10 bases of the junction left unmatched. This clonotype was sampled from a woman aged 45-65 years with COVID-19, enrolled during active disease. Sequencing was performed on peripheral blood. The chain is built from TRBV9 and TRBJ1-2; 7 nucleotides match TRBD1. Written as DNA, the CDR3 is TGTGCCAGCAGCGCCCTTCCGGGACAGCGAAACTATGGCTACACCTTC. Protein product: CASSALPGQRNYGYTF.